Listed below are T cell receptor beta chains from one sample, sequenced in a study of T cell repertoires in cytomegalovirus infection. TCRdb redid the calling of the reads with MiXCR, one entry per CDR3 protein. The sample holds some 450,000 distinct CDR3 sequences, roughly 30% seen once. Input material: PBMCs. All receptors come from a human donor in good health (CMV status not recorded). Some clones in this sample may be carry-over from other donors' samples. Each CDR3 is given with its conserved first and last residue. Each record gives: J gene, clone size, V gene, D gene, CDR3 DNA, CDR3 protein. A D gene is named only where the DNA matches it firmly. Clone size is given for some rows only: seen once, a few or many times, or a class if the clone is expanded.

>TRBJ1-1|.|TRBV5-5|TRBD1
TGTGCCAGCAGCTTGGAGTTAGGGGGCAGGAGTCCTGAAGCTTTCTTT
CASSLELGGRSPEAFF
>TRBJ2-7|.|TRBV6-6|TRBD1
TGTGCCAGCAGTCAGACAGGGGACTACGAGCAGTACTTC
CASSQTGDYEQYF
>TRBJ1-4|.|TRBV7-2|.
TGTGCCAGCAGCTCCCGGCCAGCCGGTAATGAAAAACTGTTTTTT
CASSSRPAGNEKLFF
>TRBJ2-5|few|TRBV28|TRBD2
TGTGCCAGCCAACTAGCGGGGGGCCCCCAAGAGACCCAGTACTTC
CASQLAGGPQETQYF
>TRBJ2-7|.|TRBV2|TRBD1
TGTGCCAGCAGTGAAGCGGGACAGGGGATTGGGTACGAGCAGTACTTC
CASSEAGQGIGYEQYF
>TRBJ1-4|few|TRBV6-5|TRBD1
TGTGCCAGCAGTTCTCCCGGGACAGGGGTGGAAAAACTGTTTTTT
CASSSPGTGVEKLFF
>TRBJ1-6|few|TRBV12-3/TRBV12-4|TRBD1
TGTGCCAGCAGAGGGACAGGGAGCAATTCACCCCTCCACTTT
CASRGTGSNSPLHF
>TRBJ2-5|few|TRBV27|TRBD1
TGTGCCAGCAGTTTCCCTGGACAGGGTGGGACCCAGTACTTC
CASSFPGQGGTQYF
>TRBJ1-1|few|TRBV20-1|.
TGCAGTGCTACGGACACGACTAACACTGAAGCTTTCTTT
CSATDTTNTEAFF
>TRBJ2-3|few|TRBV19|.
TGTGCCAGTAGTAGAGCGGAGTCCCCTATTAGCACAGATACGCAGTATTTT
CASSRAESPISTDTQYF
>TRBJ1-5|few|TRBV28|.
TGTGCCAGCAGGGCAGGTAACAATCAGCCCCAGCATTTT
CASRAGNNQPQHF
>TRBJ2-7|many|TRBV7-6|.
TGTGCCAGCACCCAGGGCAGGCCCTACGAGCAGTACTTC
CASTQGRPYEQYF
>TRBJ2-5|.|TRBV7-9|.
TGTGCCAGCAGCTTGTACCTCCCAGTCGTTAAGGAGACCCAGTACTTC
CASSLYLPVVKETQYF
>TRBJ2-1|.|TRBV7-9|TRBD1
TGTGCCAGCAGCTTGGGGCTACAGGGGCACAAGTTCTTC
CASSLGLQGHKFF
>TRBJ1-5|.|TRBV19|.
TGTGCCAGTAGTGGGATACAGGGCGTAGTTCAGCCCCAGCATTTT
CASSGIQGVVQPQHF
>TRBJ2-5|.|TRBV28|.
TGTGCCAGCATTGGAGGAAAGGGGCCGGAAGAGACCCAGTACTTC
CASIGGKGPEETQYF
>TRBJ2-7|.|TRBV20-1|.
TGCAGTGCTAGTTCTGGTGGGCCCGAGCAGTACTTC
CSASSGGPEQYF
>TRBJ1-5|.|TRBV12-3/TRBV12-4|.
TGTGCCAGCAGTTTACCCAGGCAGCCCCAGCATTTT
CASSLPRQPQHF
>TRBJ1-5|few|TRBV4-2|TRBD1
TGTGCCAGCAGCCTCGCGGGACAGGGGACAAATAGCAATCAGCCCCAGCATTTT
CASSLAGQGTNSNQPQHF
>TRBJ1-2|many|TRBV7-2|.
TGTGCCAGCAGCTGGTCCAACTCCGGGCCCCAGGACTATGGCTACACCTTC
CASSWSNSGPQDYGYTF